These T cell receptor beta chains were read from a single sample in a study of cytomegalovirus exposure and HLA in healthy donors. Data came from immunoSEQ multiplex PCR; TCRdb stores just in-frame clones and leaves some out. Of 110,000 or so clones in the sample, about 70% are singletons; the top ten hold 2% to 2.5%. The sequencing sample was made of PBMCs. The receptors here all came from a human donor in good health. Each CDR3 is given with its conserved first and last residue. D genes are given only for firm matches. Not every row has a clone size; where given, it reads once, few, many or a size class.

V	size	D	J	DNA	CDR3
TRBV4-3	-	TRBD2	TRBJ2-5	TGCGCCAGCAGCCCGACCCCTGCGGGAAGCGGGGTGTACCAAGAGACCCAGTACTTC	CASSPTPAGSGVYQETQYF
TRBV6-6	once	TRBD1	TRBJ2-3	TGTGCCAGCAGACCAGGGGGTAGGACAGATACGCAGTATTTT	CASRPGGRTDTQYF
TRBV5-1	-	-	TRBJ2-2	TGCGCCAGCAGCCTACCCTATGTGGGGGAGCTGTTTTTT	CASSLPYVGELFF
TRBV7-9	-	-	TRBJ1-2	TGCCCTCGAGAAGGCTACACCTTC	CPREGYTF
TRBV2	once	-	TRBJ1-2	TGTGCCAGCAGGACCAGGGGTAGAAACTATGGCTACACCTTC	CASRTRGRNYGYTF
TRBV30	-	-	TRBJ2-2	TGTGCCTGGAGTAGGGGTAGAAGCACCGGGGAGCTGTTTTTT	CAWSRGRSTGELFF
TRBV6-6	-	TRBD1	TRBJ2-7	TGTGCCAGCAGTCGACAGGGTTACGAGCAGTACTTC	CASSRQGYEQYF
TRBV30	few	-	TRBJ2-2	TGTGCCTGGAGTCTGGGGCAGGGTGGCACCGGGGAGCTGTTTTTT	CAWSLGQGGTGELFF
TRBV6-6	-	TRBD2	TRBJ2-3	TGTGCCAGCAGTCCGAAGGGACTACACACAGATACGCAGTATTTT	CASSPKGLHTDTQYF
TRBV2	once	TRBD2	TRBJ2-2	TGTGCCAGCAGTCAGGCTAGCGGGAGAACCGGGGAGCTGTTTTTT	CASSQASGRTGELFF
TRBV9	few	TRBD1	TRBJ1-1	TGTGCCAGCAGCGTCTTACAGGGGGCTGGGGAAGCTTTCTTT	CASSVLQGAGEAFF
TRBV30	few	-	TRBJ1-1	TGTGCCTGGATTCGGCAGGTCGAAGCTTTCTTT	CAWIRQVEAFF
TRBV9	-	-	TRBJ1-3	TGTGCCAGCAGCTCCCAGGCCCGAGGGCCGTATTTT	CASSSQARGPYF
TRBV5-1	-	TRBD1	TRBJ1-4	TGCGCCAGCAGCACTGACGGACAGGGATCTTATGAAAAACTGTTTTTT	CASSTDGQGSYEKLFF